This TCR beta chain was recorded in a study of blood T cell repertoires in COVID-19. Turning to the study itself: The United States, Italy and Spain provided the acute and convalescent COVID-19 samples. PBMCs, B-cell-depleted T cells, or T cells provided the cDNA or gDNA that made up the material.

The V and J ends lost 1 base and 6 bases, in that order; junction bases with no gene match: 5. CDR1 is SGHTA and CDR2 is FQGTGA in the germline V gene. This CDR3 spans 15 amino acids. Authors' processing steps: By means of reference gene primer amplification, nucleated cell counts were estimated. TCRdb's copy holds only in-frame clones and misses some; the assay was immunoSEQ multiplex PCR. D and trimming come from the DNA, and the V and J calls and clone size come from that table. Of under 300,000 clones listed, about nine tenths are singletons. This chain links TRBV7-3 with TRBJ2-1, with TRBD2 identical over 8 bases. The source is a woman aged 40 to 55 who had recovered from COVID-19. Sequenced sample: peripheral blood. This CDR3 is CASSLSAGGSNEQFF. CDR3 nucleotides: TGTGCCAGCAGCTTAAGCGCGGGAGGTAGCAATGAGCAGTTCTTC.